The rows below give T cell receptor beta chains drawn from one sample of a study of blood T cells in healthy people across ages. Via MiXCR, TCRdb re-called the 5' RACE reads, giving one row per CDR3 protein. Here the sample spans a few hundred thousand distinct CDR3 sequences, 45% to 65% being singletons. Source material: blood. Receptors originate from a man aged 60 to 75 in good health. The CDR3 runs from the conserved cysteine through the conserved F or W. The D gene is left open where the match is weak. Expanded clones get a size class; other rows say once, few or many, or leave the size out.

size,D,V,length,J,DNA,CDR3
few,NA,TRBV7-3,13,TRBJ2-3,TGTGCCAGCAGCTTTCTTGCCACAGATACGCAGTATTTT,CASSFLATDTQYF
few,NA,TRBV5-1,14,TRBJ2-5,TGCGCCAGCAGCTTGGAACAGGGACAAGAGACCCAGTACTTC,CASSLEQGQETQYF
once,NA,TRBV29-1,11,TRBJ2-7,TGCAGCGTCGGTACCCTGTACGAGCAGTACTTC,CSVGTLYEQYF
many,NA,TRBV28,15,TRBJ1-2,TGTGCCAGCAGTTTATCGGACGCCCAATTGGGCGGCTACACCTTC,CASSLSDAQLGGYTF
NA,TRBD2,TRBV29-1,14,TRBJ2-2,TGCAGCGTTTCCCTGCGGGAGGGAACCGGGGAGCTGTTTTTT,CSVSLREGTGELFF
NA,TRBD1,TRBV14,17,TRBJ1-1,TGTGCCAGCAGCCCGGGGACAGGGGGCAGAAGGAACACTGAAGCTTTCTTT,CASSPGTGGRRNTEAFF
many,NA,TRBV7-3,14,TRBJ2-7,TGTGCCAGCAGCTTAACTGGAGGAGCCTACGAGCAGTACTTC,CASSLTGGAYEQYF
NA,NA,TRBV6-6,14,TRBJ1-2,TGTGCCAGCAGTTACGGGCAGGGCCTCTATGGCTACACCTTC,CASSYGQGLYGYTF
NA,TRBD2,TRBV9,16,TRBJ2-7,TGTGCCAGCAGCGCACGACCTAGCGGTCGGACCTACGAGCAGTACTTC,CASSARPSGRTYEQYF
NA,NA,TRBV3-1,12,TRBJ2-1,TGTGCCAGCAGCCAAGTGCTGGGTGAGCAGTTCTTC,CASSQVLGEQFF